The 9 T cell receptor beta chains below come from one sample, sequenced in a study of identical twins. TCRdb re-derived calls from the 5' RACE reads in MiXCR, one entry per CDR3 protein. The sample contains 450,000 or so distinct CDR3 sequences, 20% to 25% of which appear only once. The sample was also reused in another study, on T cells expressing NK-cell markers.

Sample: CD4+ T cells sorted from blood. Every receptor here comes from a woman in her late teens or twenties in good health.

Comments on this clonotype: One end of the junction fails to match germline, which may point to a read error. The V gene is TRBV5-1, the J gene TRBJ2-5, with 7 positions matching TRBD2. This CDR3 spans 15 amino acids. The germline V gene encodes CDR1 SGHRS and CDR2 YFSETQ. The CDR3 DNA reads as TGCGCCAGCAGCAGAAACCCCAGCGGGGAAGAGGCCCAGTACTTC. Amino acid sequence: CASSRNPSGEEAQYF. The whole variable domain, remainder taken from reference TRBV5-1 and TRBJ2-5, is KAGVTQTPRYLIKTRGQQVTLSCSPISGHRSVSWYQQTPGQGLQFLFEYFSETQRNKGNFPGRFSGRQFSNSRSEMNVSTLELGDSALYLCASSRNPSGEEAQYFGPGTRLLVL.

A remark on this clonotype: A junction end diverges from the germline sequence, so it may reflect a read error. The gene calls are TRBV7-7 and TRBJ2-7, with D possibly being TRBD2 (5 bases). CDR1 is SSHAT and CDR2 is FNYEAQ in the germline V gene (reference sequence). This CDR3 is 14 amino acids long. In nucleotides, the CDR3 is TGTGCTAGCAGCTTAGCGAACGGTAACTACGAGCAGTACTTC. Protein product: CASSLANGNYEQYF.

This clonotype has more than one count but fewer than ten. The chain recombines TRBV2 with TRBJ2-1; TRBD2 agrees at 8 bases. The germline CDR1 and CDR2 sequences are SNHLY and FYNNEI. The junction had 4 bases not matched to a gene; V was cut back by 7 bases and J by 5 bases. The CDR3 is 13 amino acids. The CDR3 DNA is TGTGCCAGCACCCTCGGGAGGGACAATGAGCAGTTCTTC. This encodes CASTLGRDNEQFF.

This clonotype was detected only a few times. The chain employs TRBV6-5 and TRBJ2-7; TRBD1 is a possible D gene (6 bases). In germline, CDR1 is MNHEY, CDR2 SVGAGI. CDR3 length: 12 residues. V was shortened by 4 bases and J by 9 bases, with 13 bases between the two germline ends. As DNA, the CDR3 is TGTGCCAGCAGTTCCCTCCCGGACAGGCAGTACTTC. As protein: CASSSLPDRQYF.

The V call is TRBV12-3 or TRBV12-4, the J call TRBJ2-5; tentatively, D is TRBD2 (6 bases). V dropped 2 bases and J dropped 5 bases, with 12 bases sitting between them. The CDR3 is 14 amino acids. The CDR3 DNA reads TGTGCCAGCAGTTTAACGGGAGACTGGGAGACCCAGTACTTC. Its translation is CASSLTGDWETQYF.

In this sample, this clonotype turned up a few times. The genes are TRBV20-1 and TRBJ2-3, with TRBD2 identical over 14 bases. Per germline, CDR1 DFQATT and CDR2 SNEGSKA (reference sequence). The CDR3 has 15 amino acids. Trimming removed 5 bases from V and 6 bases from J; junction bases left unmatched: 7. The CDR3 DNA follows: TGCAGTGCTTCCTCGGGACTAGCGGGAGCCGATACGCAGTATTTT. Amino acid sequence: CSASSGLAGADTQYF.

This clonotype turned up a few times. This chain joins TRBV5-1 and TRBJ2-2, with TRBD2 matching over 10 bases. J gave up 5 bases and V 4 bases, and 2 bases lay outside the gene matches. Germline V lookup: CDR1 SGHRS, CDR2 YFSETQ. The CDR3 runs 14 residues. Written as DNA, the CDR3 is TGCGCCAGCAGCCCGGGACTAGCGACCGGGGAGCTGTTTTTT. This codes for CASSPGLATGELFF.

The rearrangement joins TRBV12-5 to TRBJ2-3, with D perhaps TRBD1 or TRBD2 (6 bases each). Trimming removed 6 bases from V and 2 bases from J, with 15 bases in between. This CDR3 contains 15 residues. Germline V gene data show CDR1 as LGHNT and CDR2 as FRNRAP. In DNA form, the CDR3 reads TGTGCTAGTGGCTCGGGGGCCTGGAACACAGATACGCAGTATTTT. It yields the protein CASGSGAWNTDTQYF. The full variable domain, rest sourced from reference TRBV12-5 and TRBJ2-3, is DARVTQTPRHKVTEMGQEVTMRCQPILGHNTVFWYRQTMMQGLELLAYFRNRAPLDDSGMPKDRFSAEMPDATLATLKIQPSEPRDSAVYFCASGSGAWNTDTQYFGPGTRLTVL.

V is TRBV12-3 or TRBV12-4 and J is TRBJ2-4; no clear D. With 3 bases removed from V and 1 base from J, the gap between germline ends came to 7 bases. The CDR3 extends over 14 amino acids. CDR3 loop: CASSFEGAKNIQYF. In DNA form, the CDR3 reads TGTGCCAGCAGTTTCGAAGGGGCCAAAAACATTCAGTACTTC.